The present T cell receptor beta chain was sequenced within a study of blood T cells in healthy people across ages. Then a second PCR, running about 6 to 11 cycles, was carried out with a sample-barcoded 5' primer and a J-beta primer mix. A template-switch adaptor that had 12 random nucleotides put a tag on each cDNA molecule. TCRdb re-called the 5' RACE reads through MiXCR, storing one row per CDR3 protein. The table has 780,000 or so distinct CDR3 sequences, more than 20% seen once. This clonotype was picked up a small number of times. Trimming removed 3 bases from V and 5 bases from J, with 8 bases in between. From germline, CDR1 is MNHEY and CDR2 SMNVEV (reference sequence). This CDR3 spans 13 amino acids. This sample also belongs to another study, concerning T cells of mothers and their children. From that report: The shaping of TCR recombination output by thymic selection is similar in related and unrelated pairs. Compared with unrelated pairs, related mother-child pairs had slightly higher, non-significant overlap.

This receptor was obtained from a boy aged 5 to 17 in good health. The material sequenced was blood. The genes are TRBV27 and TRBJ2-1; no definite D call. The CDR3 nucleotides read TGTGCCAGCAGTTTTTCTACCCACAATGAGCAGTTCTTC. The encoded protein is CASSFSTHNEQFF.